The 29 T cell receptor beta chains below all came from one sample that was sequenced in a study of vaccination and CD4 T cells after COVID-19. These receptors' antigens are unknown. At the Johns Hopkins FTIC core, DNA taken from cultured CD4+ T cells was sequenced by way of the Oncomine TCR Beta short-read assay. One entry per CDR3 protein, called by TCRdb with MiXCR from the PCR reads. The sample carries under 3,500 distinct CDR3 sequences, 65% to 85% recorded once. Treatment given: roughly 11-day PBMC culture with coronavirus spike peptide pools or control peptides (ViraFEST assay). The sequencing sample was made of CD4+ T cells from blood, cultured in vitro. These receptors were collected from a human donor who had recovered from COVID-19.

The chain is built from TRBV12-3 or TRBV12-4 and TRBJ1-2, with 8 bases fitting TRBD1. The length of the CDR3 is 15 residues. Trimming took 3 bases from V and 7 from J; bases not matched to a gene: 10. The CDR3 loop reads CASSLADRGWGGYTF. In nucleotides, the CDR3 is TGTGCCAGCAGTTTGGCCGACAGGGGCTGGGGTGGCTACACCTTC.

The chain's CDR3 is CASSLGQGGGYGYTF. The CDR3, as DNA: TGTGCCAGCAGTTTAGGACAGGGCGGAGGGTATGGCTACACCTTC. The chain carries TRBV12-3 or TRBV12-4 and TRBJ1-2; TRBD1 matches 7 bases. With 1 base clipped from V and 5 bases from J, the junction kept 7 bases outside the gene matches. The CDR3 covers 15 residues.

The chain uses TRBV7-9 and TRBJ1-2; 11 bases map to TRBD1. CDR1 and CDR2 (germline): SEHNR, FQNEAQ (reference sequence). With V trimmed by 5 bases and J by 4 bases, 9 bases remained unmatched. The CDR3 totals 16 residues. The CDR3 nucleotides are TGTGCCAGCAGCCTCGACCGGGACAGGGGGGTCTATGGCTACACCTTC. This codes for CASSLDRDRGVYGYTF.

The chain is built from TRBV15 and TRBJ1-1; 7 bases line up with TRBD1. Germline CDR1 is LNHNV and CDR2 is YYDKDF (reference sequence). CDR3 length: 15 amino acids. With V trimmed by 1 base and J by 1 base, 3 bases remained unmatched. This chain's CDR3 is CATSRGDSTNTEAFF. CDR3 coding DNA: TGTGCCACCAGCAGAGGGGACAGTACGAACACTGAAGCTTTCTTT.

This chain uses TRBV4-1 with TRBJ1-3; 8 bases agree with TRBD1. The V segment lost 6 bases and the J segment 5 bases; nucleotides outside the gene matches: 15. In germline, CDR1 is MGHRA, CDR2 YSYEKL. CDR3 length: 17 residues. The CDR3 region has the DNA TGCGCCAGCAGTTGGGACAGGACACTTAGGGACCGAAACACCATATATTTT. Translated, it gives CASSWDRTLRDRNTIYF.

This rearrangement joins TRBV6-5 to TRBJ1-1; D is uncertain. The CDR3 runs to 13 residues. The V and J ends lost 4 bases and 0 bases respectively, with 6 bases between them. Per germline, CDR1 MNHEY and CDR2 SVGAGI. CDR3 DNA sequence: TGTGCCAGCAGTTCCACAGTGAACACTGAAGCTTTCTTT. Translation gives CASSSTVNTEAFF.

The chain links TRBV20-1 to TRBJ1-6; D ambiguous. The germline gives CDR1 DFQATT, CDR2 SNEGSKA (reference sequence). V was shortened by 3 bases and J by 6 bases, with 9 bases between the two germline ends. This CDR3 contains 13 residues. The CDR3 here is CSARAVGNSPLHF. CDR3 nucleotide sequence: TGCAGTGCTAGGGCTGTGGGTAATTCACCCCTCCACTTT.

The genes are TRBV6-2 or TRBV6-3 and TRBJ2-2, with D unclear. Per germline, CDR1 MNHEY and CDR2 SVGEGT. Deletions cut 2 bases from V and 1 base from J, with 5 bases between. This CDR3 spans 14 amino acids. CDR3 loop: CASSYRQNTGELFF. CDR3 in DNA: TGTGCCAGCAGTTACAGGCAGAACACCGGGGAGCTGTTTTTT.

The gene calls are TRBV7-3 and TRBJ1-1; perhaps TRBD1 as D (5 bases). CDR1 SGHTA and CDR2 FQGTGA come from the germline V gene. There are 14 residues in the CDR3. V lost 2 bases to trimming and J lost 3 bases, with 10 bases between them. CDR3: CASSLGGSYTEAFF. The DNA of the CDR3 is TGTGCCAGCAGCTTAGGGGGTTCCTACACTGAAGCTTTCTTT.

By sample fraction, this clonotype is medium-sized. This chain links TRBV29-1 with TRBJ2-3, with a possible D match to TRBD1 (6 bases). CDR3 length: 13 residues. Germline V lookup: CDR1 SQVTM, CDR2 ANQGSEA. With 6 bases removed from V and 1 base from J, the gap between germline ends came to 11 bases. CDR3 DNA sequence: TGCAGCGTGGACCGGACAGGCACAGATACGCAGTATTTT. Amino acid sequence: CSVDRTGTDTQYF.

This sequence joins TRBV6-1 and TRBJ1-2; 10 bases align to TRBD1. This CDR3 contains 16 residues. CDR1 is MNHNS, CDR2 SASEGT, per germline. With 10 bases clipped from V and 4 bases from J, the junction kept 15 bases outside the gene matches. The CDR3 DNA follows: TGTGCCAACAGATCAAGGACAGGGGGAGCGGTCTATGGCTACACCTTC. Its protein product is CANRSRTGGAVYGYTF.

This clonotype is judged medium-sized. The chain combines TRBV5-1 with TRBJ2-5, with a tentative D call TRBD2 (6 bases). The CDR3 consists of 15 residues. The germline V gene has CDR1 SGHRS and CDR2 YFSETQ. Trimming removed 0 bases at V and 3 bases at J, with 12 bases between. In DNA form, the CDR3 reads TGCGCCAGCAGCTTGGCCCCGGGACTGGAAGAGACCCAGTACTTC. This gives the protein CASSLAPGLEETQYF. The entire variable domain, with the rest obtained from reference TRBV5-1 and TRBJ2-5, is as follows: KAGVTQTPRYLIKTRGQQVTLSCSPISGHRSVSWYQQTPGQGLQFLFEYFSETQRNKGNFPGRFSGRQFSNSRSEMNVSTLELGDSALYLCASSLAPGLEETQYFGPGTRLLVL.

By proportion, this clonotype is large. V usage is TRBV12-3 or TRBV12-4 and J usage is TRBJ2-3; 9 positions match TRBD2. V lost 6 bases and J lost 5; bases outside the gene matches: 9. This CDR3 has 15 amino acids. The CDR3 DNA is TGTGCCAGCAGGAAGGGACTAGCACGAGGAGATACGCAGTATTTT. It specifies CASRKGLARGDTQYF.

V is TRBV2 and J is TRBJ1-2; TRBD1 might be the D (5 bases). This CDR3 has 13 amino acids. The V end was cut by 9 bases, the J end by 0 bases, with 11 bases between. Germline V gene lookup returns CDR1 SNHLY and CDR2 FYNNEI. CDR3: CARARQTNYGYTF. The DNA for the CDR3 is TGTGCCAGAGCTAGACAGACTAACTATGGCTACACCTTC.

The V call is TRBV20-1, the J call TRBJ2-7; TRBD1 aligns across 10 bases. Germline CDR1 DFQATT, CDR2 SNEGSKA (reference sequence). The ends lost 3 bases at V and 3 bases at J; junction bases unmatched: 8. The length of the CDR3 is 15 residues. This CDR3 reads CSASGQTGGNYEQYF. In DNA form, the CDR3 reads TGCAGTGCTAGCGGACAGACAGGGGGCAACTACGAGCAGTACTTC.

The chain recombines TRBV10-1 with TRBJ1-1; D may be TRBD1 (6 bases). Trimming pared 6 bases from V and 5 bases from J, leaving 13 bases between. The V gene's germline CDR1 is WNHNN and CDR2 SYGVQD (reference sequence). This CDR3 comprises 13 residues. DNA of the CDR3: TGCGCCAGCAGAGAAGGGGGAACGACTGAAGCTTTCTTT. Amino acid sequence: CASREGGTTEAFF.

The chain uses TRBV19 and TRBJ2-5; D is uncertain. CDR1 and CDR2 (germline): LNHDA, SQIVND (reference sequence). The CDR3 runs to 11 residues. V was pared by 3 bases and J by 4 bases, with 3 bases between. The CDR3 sequence: CASSMGETQYF. CDR3 bases: TGTGCCAGTAGTATGGGAGAGACCCAGTACTTC.

V is TRBV5-4 and J is TRBJ1-2; D might be TRBD1 (5 bases). The CDR3 loop spans 15 amino acids. The germline V and J ends were trimmed by 5 bases and 4 bases, with 18 bases remaining between them. Germline values: CDR1 SGHNT, CDR2 YYREEE (reference sequence). The DNA for the CDR3 is TGTGCCAGCAGACTAGGGACGGACACCTCCTATGGCTACACCTTC. Protein sequence: CASRLGTDTSYGYTF.

This clonotype occurred once. V usage is TRBV19 and J usage is TRBJ1-1; D uncertain. CDR3 length equals 13 residues. From germline, CDR1 is LNHDA and CDR2 SQIVND (reference sequence). V shed 8 bases and J shed 5 bases, with 15 bases lying between them. CDR3 nucleotide sequence: TGTGCCAGTCGTAACGGGTTTGTGACTGAAGCTTTCTTT. Its protein product is CASRNGFVTEAFF.

This sequence joins TRBV12-3 or TRBV12-4 and TRBJ1-2, with a weak D call TRBD1 (5 bases). The CDR3 length is 13 residues. Trimming took off 5 bases at V and 4 bases at J, with 11 bases between the two ends. CDR3 nucleotides: TGTGCCAGCAGTCCCAGGGCCTTCTATGGCTACACCTTC. As protein: CASSPRAFYGYTF.

V is TRBV28 and J is TRBJ1-2; D is unclear. The germline gives CDR1 MDHEN, CDR2 SYDVKM. The CDR3 has 11 amino acids. The ends were cut back, 2 bases at V and 7 bases at J, with 5 bases in the middle. The CDR3 DNA reads TGTGCCAGCAGTTTACGGGTTGGCTACACCTTC. It yields the protein CASSLRVGYTF.

The V and J genes are TRBV28 and TRBJ2-1; 10 nucleotides match TRBD2. The CDR3 totals 14 residues. The germline V gene has CDR1 MDHEN and CDR2 SYDVKM. With V trimmed by 5 bases and J by 8 bases, 6 bases remained unmatched. The CDR3 DNA follows: TGTGCCAGCAGTCTAGCGGGGGCGGGGTATGAGCAGTTCTTC. It codes for CASSLAGAGYEQFF.

V is TRBV20-1 and J is TRBJ1-1, with D unclear. V gave up 2 bases and J gave up 1 base, with 2 bases separating them. This CDR3 has 11 amino acids. Germline CDR1 DFQATT, CDR2 SNEGSKA (reference sequence). This CDR3 reads CSARQNTEAFF. The CDR3 nucleotides are TGCAGTGCTAGACAGAACACTGAAGCTTTCTTT.

This clonotype was counted only a few times. The J gene is TRBJ1-2, the V gene TRBV19, with TRBD1 matching 9 bases. Losses at the gene ends were 6 bases for V and 8 bases for J; bases not matched to a gene: 7. The CDR3 sequence is 13 residues long. Germline V gene data show CDR1 as LNHDA and CDR2 as SQIVND (reference sequence). CDR3 nucleotides: TGTGCCAGTAGGAACAGGGGGCTCGTGGGCTACACCTTC. Amino acid sequence: CASRNRGLVGYTF. The variable domain in full, with the rest retrieved from reference TRBV19 and TRBJ1-2, is DGGITQSPKYLFRKEGQNVTLSCEQNLNHDAMYWYRQDPGQGLRLIYYSQIVNDFQKGDIAEGYSVSREKKESFPLTVTSAQKNPTAFYLCASRNRGLVGYTFGSGTRLTVV.

J is TRBJ1-1 and V is TRBV20-1; D unclear. Trimming stripped 0 bases from V and 0 bases from J, with 8 bases between. The CDR3 consists of 14 residues. Germline V gene sequence: CDR1 DFQATT, CDR2 SNEGSKA (reference sequence). CDR3 sequence: CSARDRFMNTEAFF. The CDR3 nucleotides read TGCAGTGCTAGAGACAGGTTTATGAACACTGAAGCTTTCTTT.

V is TRBV21-1 and J is TRBJ2-7; no check of the table's D call, TRBD1, against the DNA was made. TRBV21-1 is deemed a pseudogene. The CDR3 sequence is 14 residues long. The CDR3 DNA is TGTGCCAGGGCCTGGGGGAACACAAGTTACGAGCAGTACTTC. Translating it yields CARAWGNTSYEQYF.

This clonotype was observed a handful of times. The genes are TRBV20-1 and TRBJ1-6; D possibly corresponds to TRBD1 (5 bases). This CDR3 region has 15 residues. The V gene lost 1 base and the J gene lost 6 bases, with 13 bases spanning the gap. Per the germline V gene, CDR1 is DFQATT and CDR2 is SNEGSKA (reference sequence). The CDR3 region has the DNA TGCAGTGCTAGAGTGCCCGGGGCGGTTAATTCACCCCTCCACTTT. Its translation: CSARVPGAVNSPLHF.

V and J are TRBV20-1 and TRBJ2-5, with TRBD2 identical over 7 bases. The CDR3 has 16 amino acids. Trimming cost V 4 bases and J 4 bases; bases outside gene matches: 15. Per germline, CDR1 DFQATT and CDR2 SNEGSKA (reference sequence). The CDR3 nucleotides are TGCAGTGCTATGAGCCGGGCTAGCGGAAGGCTAGAGACCCAGTACTTC. This translates into CSAMSRASGRLETQYF.

The chain employs TRBV7-2 and TRBJ1-2; D possibly corresponds to TRBD1 (5 bases). The CDR3 is 14 residues long. Germline-derived CDR1 and CDR2 are SGHTA and FQGNSA. The V end was cut by 1 base, the J end by 2 bases, with 8 bases between. CDR3 sequence: CASSLGGENYGYTF. The CDR3 nucleotides are TGTGCCAGCAGCTTAGGAGGGGAAAACTATGGCTACACCTTC.